This T cell receptor (beta chain) was sequenced for a study of CDR3 diversity in severe acne. The CDR3 has 14 amino acids. The germline V gene has CDR1 LNHDA and CDR2 SQIVND (reference sequence). The V and J ends lost 5 bases and 7 bases respectively, with 14 bases between them. This clonotype was picked up a small number of times. MiXCR was run by TCRdb on the PCR reads, yielding one entry per CDR3 protein. This table holds about 90,000 distinct CDR3 sequences, about 48% found once. The sequenced sample consisted of blood. The clonotype comes from a male donor in good health, serving as a control. The chain employs TRBV19 and TRBJ2-2; no clear D. The CDR3 here is CASSLIYVGGELFF. CDR3 nucleotides: TGTGCCAGTAGTCTCATCTATGTGGGCGGGGAGCTGTTTTTT.